Included here is one T cell receptor (beta chain) sequence, with context. This sample stems from a study of blood T cell repertoires in COVID-19. Study-wide context: Sites across the United States, Italy and Spain contributed samples from acute and convalescent COVID-19.

Sequenced by immunoSEQ multiplex PCR; TCRdb stores in-frame clones only, minus some. This sample has 300,000 to 350,000 clones, with 65% to 90% found just once. Enrollees, about 18 to 95 years old, lived in approximately 25 US areas. Between the trimmed V and J ends, which lost 2 bases and 3 bases, there was a span of 7 bases. The germline V gene encodes CDR1 SGHDT and CDR2 YYEEEE. This CDR3 region has 13 residues. The sample taken for sequencing was PBMCs or T cells enriched from blood (not recorded which). The rearrangement links TRBV5-6 to TRBJ2-3, with D perhaps matching TRBD2 (5 bases). The source of this sequence is a woman in her thirties or forties with acute COVID-19. The CDR3 region is CASSLAATDTQYF. The CDR3 DNA is TGTGCCAGCAGCTTAGCGGCTACAGATACGCAGTATTTT.